What follows describes a single T cell receptor (beta chain). The antigen is not known. This sample is part of a study of cytomegalovirus exposure and HLA in healthy donors. Study-wide results and caveats: Presence/absence analyses assumed roughly uniform sequencing depth across donors, which may not hold.

While unrecorded immune exposures were likely, the donors were nominally healthy when sampled. Unmatched junction bases numbered 4, after V lost 0 bases and J lost 6 bases. Germline V gives CDR1 SGHRS, CDR2 YFSETQ. The CDR3 runs to 14 residues. PCR involved 60 Vbeta and 13 Jbeta primers. Data came from immunoSEQ multiplex PCR; TCRdb stores just in-frame clones and leaves some out. The data show over 150,000 clones, with roughly 80% seen just once and roughly 1.6% held by the top ten. The sample consisted of PBMCs. The source is a woman under 30 in good health and CMV-seronegative. The chain employs TRBV5-1 and TRBJ1-1, with TRBD1 matching 8 bases. The CDR3 reads CASSLAGGNSEAFF. CDR3 coding DNA: TGCGCCAGCAGCTTGGCAGGGGGCAACTCTGAAGCTTTCTTT.